This T cell receptor beta chain was identified during a study of vaccination effects on CD4 cells after COVID-19. Isolating CD4+ T cells followed around nine days of culture. Participants each got two BNT162b2 or mRNA-1273 vaccine doses. People in the vaccine group had not been infected with SARS-CoV-2 before, and their nucleocapsid antibodies were negative. Half the medium was swapped for IL-2 medium on days 3 and 7. Worth noting for this clone: Antigen: not known.

The repertoire was sequenced with immunoSEQ multiplex PCR; TCRdb's copy has only in-frame clones and lacks some. Of tens of thousands of clones listed, 70% to 80% are singletons. From germline, CDR1 is SGHTA and CDR2 FQGTGA. The CDR3 has 15 amino acids. The ends lost 3 bases at V and 4 bases at J; junction bases unmatched: 4. This TCR was sampled from a human donor who received a COVID-19 vaccine. This chain joins TRBV7-3 and TRBJ2-1, with 9 bases aligning to TRBD1. The sample here was CD4+ T cells from PBMCs cultured without peptide, taken after COVID-19 vaccination. The CDR3 DNA is TGTGCCAGCAGCTTGGACAGGGGATATTACAATGAGCAGTTCTTC. Amino acid sequence: CASSLDRGYYNEQFF.